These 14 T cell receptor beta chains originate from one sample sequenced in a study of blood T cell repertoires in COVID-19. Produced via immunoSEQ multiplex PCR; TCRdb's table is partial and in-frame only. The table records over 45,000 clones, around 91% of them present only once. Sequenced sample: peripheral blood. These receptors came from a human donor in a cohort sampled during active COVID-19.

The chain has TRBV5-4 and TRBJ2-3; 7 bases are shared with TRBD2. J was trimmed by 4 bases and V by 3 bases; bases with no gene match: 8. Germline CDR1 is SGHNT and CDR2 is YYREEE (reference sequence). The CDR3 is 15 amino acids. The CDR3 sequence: CASSSGLDVSDTQYF. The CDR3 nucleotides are TGTGCCAGCAGCTCCGGACTAGATGTGTCAGATACGCAGTATTTT.

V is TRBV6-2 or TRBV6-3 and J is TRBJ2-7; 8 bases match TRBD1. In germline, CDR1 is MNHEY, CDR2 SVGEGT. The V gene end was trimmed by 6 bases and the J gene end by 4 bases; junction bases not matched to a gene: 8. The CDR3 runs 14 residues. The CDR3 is CASSRPGGQYEQYF. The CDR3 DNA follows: TGTGCCAGCAGCAGACCAGGGGGCCAGTACGAGCAGTACTTC.

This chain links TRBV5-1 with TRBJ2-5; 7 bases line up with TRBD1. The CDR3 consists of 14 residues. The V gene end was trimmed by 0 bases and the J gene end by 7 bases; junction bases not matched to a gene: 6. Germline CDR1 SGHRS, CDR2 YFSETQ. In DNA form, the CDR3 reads TGCGCCAGCAGCTTGGAGGACAGGCCGGGGACCCAGTACTTC. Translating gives CASSLEDRPGTQYF.

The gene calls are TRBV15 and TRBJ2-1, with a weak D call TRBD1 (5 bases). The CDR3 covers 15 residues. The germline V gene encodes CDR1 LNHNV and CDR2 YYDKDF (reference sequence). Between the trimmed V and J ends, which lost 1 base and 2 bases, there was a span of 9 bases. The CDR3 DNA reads TGTGCCACCAGCAGAGGGGCAGGGACCTACAATGAGCAGTTCTTC. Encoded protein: CATSRGAGTYNEQFF.

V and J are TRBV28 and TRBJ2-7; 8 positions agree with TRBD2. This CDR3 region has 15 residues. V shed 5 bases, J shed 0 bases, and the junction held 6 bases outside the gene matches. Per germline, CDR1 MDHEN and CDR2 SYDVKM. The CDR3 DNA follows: TGTGCCAGCAGTCGCGGGGGGCTTGACTCCTACGAGCAGTACTTC. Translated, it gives CASSRGGLDSYEQYF.

DNA for the CDR3: TGTGCCAGTAGTCCGAGGACCGGGGAGCTGTTTTTT. It encodes CASSPRTGELFF. The gene calls are TRBV19 and TRBJ2-2; no definite D call. CDR1 is LNHDA, CDR2 SQIVND, per germline (reference sequence). This CDR3 is built from 12 residues. V lost 5 bases to trimming and J lost 5 bases, with 6 bases between them. Variable domain in full (rest from reference TRBV19 and TRBJ2-2): DGGITQSPKYLFRKEGQNVTLSCEQNLNHDAMYWYRQDPGQGLRLIYYSQIVNDFQKGDIAEGYSVSREKKESFPLTVTSAQKNPTAFYLCASSPRTGELFFGEGSRLTVL.

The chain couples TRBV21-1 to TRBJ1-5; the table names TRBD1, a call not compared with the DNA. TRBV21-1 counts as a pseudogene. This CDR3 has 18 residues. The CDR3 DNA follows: TGTGCCAGCAGCAAAGGGGAGGAAGGGGGCTTCGTGAATCAGCCCCAGCATTTT. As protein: CASSKGEEGGFVNQPQHF.

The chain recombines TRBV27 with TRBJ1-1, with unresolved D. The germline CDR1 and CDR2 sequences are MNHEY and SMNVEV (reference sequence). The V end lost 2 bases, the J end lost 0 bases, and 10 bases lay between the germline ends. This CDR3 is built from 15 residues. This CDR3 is CASSLSPGMNTEAFF. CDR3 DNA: TGTGCCAGCAGTTTAAGTCCGGGTATGAACACTGAAGCTTTCTTT.

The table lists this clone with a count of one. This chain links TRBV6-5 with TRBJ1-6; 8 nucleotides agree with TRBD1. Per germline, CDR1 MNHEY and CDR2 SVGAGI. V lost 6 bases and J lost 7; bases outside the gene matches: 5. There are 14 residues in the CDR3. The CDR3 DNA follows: TGTGCCAGCAGGTCAGGGGGCTTGAATTCACCCCTCCACTTT. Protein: CASRSGGLNSPLHF.

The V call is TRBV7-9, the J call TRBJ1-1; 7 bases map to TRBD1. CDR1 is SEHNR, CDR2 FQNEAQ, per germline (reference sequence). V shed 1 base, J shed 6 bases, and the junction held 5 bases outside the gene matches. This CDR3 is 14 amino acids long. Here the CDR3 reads CASSLGGQGAEAFF. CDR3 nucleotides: TGTGCCAGCAGCTTAGGGGGGCAGGGGGCTGAAGCTTTCTTT.

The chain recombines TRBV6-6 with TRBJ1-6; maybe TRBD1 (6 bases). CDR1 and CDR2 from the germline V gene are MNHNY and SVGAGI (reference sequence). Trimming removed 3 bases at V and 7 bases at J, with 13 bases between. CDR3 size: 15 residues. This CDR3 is CASSYSDRINSPLHF. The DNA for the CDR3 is TGTGCCAGCAGTTATTCCGACAGGATCAATTCACCCCTCCACTTT.

The CDR3 DNA reads as TGTGCCAGCAGTCAAACCGGGAGTTCCCCCTTTAGTGAAAAACTGTTTTTT. Translated: CASSQTGSSPFSEKLFF. J is TRBJ1-4 and V is TRBV6-6; D gene ambiguous. CDR1 and CDR2 from the germline V gene are MNHNY and SVGAGI (reference sequence). Deletions cut 5 bases from V and 7 bases from J, with 23 bases between. The CDR3 spans 17 residues.

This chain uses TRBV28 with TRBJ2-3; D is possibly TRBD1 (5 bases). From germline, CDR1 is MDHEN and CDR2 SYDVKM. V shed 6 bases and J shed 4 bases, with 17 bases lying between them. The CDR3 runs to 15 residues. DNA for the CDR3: TGTGCCAGCAGCCCCAGTAGGGGCGCAGCAGATACGCAGTATTTT. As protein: CASSPSRGAADTQYF.

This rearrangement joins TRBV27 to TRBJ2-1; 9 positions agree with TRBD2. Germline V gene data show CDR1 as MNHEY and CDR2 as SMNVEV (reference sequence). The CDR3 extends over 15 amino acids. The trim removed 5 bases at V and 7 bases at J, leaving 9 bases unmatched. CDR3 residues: CASSPRRLAANEQFF. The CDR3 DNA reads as TGTGCCAGCAGTCCCCGGAGACTAGCGGCGAATGAGCAGTTCTTC.